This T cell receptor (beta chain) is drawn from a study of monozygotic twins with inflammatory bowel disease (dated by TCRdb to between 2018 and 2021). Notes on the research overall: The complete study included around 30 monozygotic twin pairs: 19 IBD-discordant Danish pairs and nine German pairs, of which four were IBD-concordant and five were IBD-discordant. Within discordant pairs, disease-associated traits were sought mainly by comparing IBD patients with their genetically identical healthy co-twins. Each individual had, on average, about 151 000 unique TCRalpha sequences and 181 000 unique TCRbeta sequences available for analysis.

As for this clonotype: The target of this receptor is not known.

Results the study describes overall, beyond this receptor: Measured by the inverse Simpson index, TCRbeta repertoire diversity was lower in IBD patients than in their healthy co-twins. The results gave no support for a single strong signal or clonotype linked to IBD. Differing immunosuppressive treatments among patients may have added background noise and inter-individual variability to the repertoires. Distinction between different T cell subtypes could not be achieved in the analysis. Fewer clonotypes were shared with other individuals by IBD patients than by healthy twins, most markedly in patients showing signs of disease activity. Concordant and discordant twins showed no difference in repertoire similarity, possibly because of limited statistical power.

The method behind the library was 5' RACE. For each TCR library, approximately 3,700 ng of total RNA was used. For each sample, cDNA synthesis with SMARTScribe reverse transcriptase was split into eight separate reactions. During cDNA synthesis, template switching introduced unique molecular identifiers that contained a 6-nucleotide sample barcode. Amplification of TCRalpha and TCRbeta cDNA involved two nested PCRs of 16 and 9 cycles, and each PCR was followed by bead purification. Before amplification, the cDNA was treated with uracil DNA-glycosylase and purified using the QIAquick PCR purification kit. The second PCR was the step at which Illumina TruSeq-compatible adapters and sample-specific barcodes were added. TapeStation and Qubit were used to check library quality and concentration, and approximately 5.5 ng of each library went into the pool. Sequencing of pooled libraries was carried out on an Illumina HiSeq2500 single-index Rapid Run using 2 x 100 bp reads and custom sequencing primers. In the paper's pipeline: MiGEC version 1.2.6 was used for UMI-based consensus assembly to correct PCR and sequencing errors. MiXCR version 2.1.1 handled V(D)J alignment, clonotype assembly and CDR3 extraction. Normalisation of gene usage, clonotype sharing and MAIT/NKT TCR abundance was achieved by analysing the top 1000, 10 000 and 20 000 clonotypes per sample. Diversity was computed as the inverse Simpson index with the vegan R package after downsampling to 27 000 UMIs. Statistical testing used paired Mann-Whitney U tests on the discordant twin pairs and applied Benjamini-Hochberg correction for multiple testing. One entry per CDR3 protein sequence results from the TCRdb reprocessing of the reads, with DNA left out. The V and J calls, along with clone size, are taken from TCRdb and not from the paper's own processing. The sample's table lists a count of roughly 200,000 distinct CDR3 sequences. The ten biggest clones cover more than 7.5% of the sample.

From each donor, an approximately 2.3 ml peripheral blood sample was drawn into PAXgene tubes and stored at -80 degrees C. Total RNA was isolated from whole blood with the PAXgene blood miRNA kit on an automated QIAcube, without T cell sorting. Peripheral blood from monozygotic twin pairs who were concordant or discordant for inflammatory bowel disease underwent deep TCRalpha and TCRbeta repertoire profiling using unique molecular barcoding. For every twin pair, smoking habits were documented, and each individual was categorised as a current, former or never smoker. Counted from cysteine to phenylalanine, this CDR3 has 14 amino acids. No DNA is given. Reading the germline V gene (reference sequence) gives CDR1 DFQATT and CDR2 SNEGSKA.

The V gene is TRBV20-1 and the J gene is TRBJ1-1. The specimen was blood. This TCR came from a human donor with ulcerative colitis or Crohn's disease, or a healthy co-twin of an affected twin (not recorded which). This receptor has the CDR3 CSAFLGDGRTEAFF.